The text below deals with one T cell receptor (beta chain). The antigen remains unidentified. TCR alpha and beta CDR3 regions were amplified from RNA using iRepertoire nested multiplex PCR. One-step reverse transcription and amplification started from approximately 100-400 ng of tissue mRNA or PBMC total RNA. TCRdb reprocessed the multiplex PCR reads with MiXCR, giving one entry per CDR3 protein. The sample shows around 190,000 distinct CDR3 sequences, about 47% of them seen only once. Trimming took off 4 bases at V and 7 bases at J, with 17 bases between the two ends. The CDR3 is 14 amino acids. Germline-derived CDR1 and CDR2 are SGHRS and YFSETQ. The sample originates from a study of glioma-infiltrating T cells. Study-level results: Gliomas, especially low-grade, showed above-expected tissue-blood divergence; non-neoplastic patients showed below. CDR3 overlap between tissue and blood was very small.

Sequenced material: glioma tissue, nonneoplastic brain tissue, or PBMCs (not recorded which). The clonotype originates from a human donor with low-grade glioma or glioblastoma, undergoing nonglioma brain surgery, or in good health (not recorded which). The genes are TRBV5-1 and TRBJ1-2; D gene unclear. CDR3 sequence reads: CASSLQSRMRGYTF. Written as DNA, the CDR3 is TGCGCCAGCAGCCTGCAATCAAGGATGCGTGGCTACACCTTC.